This TCR beta chain was recorded in a study of blood T cell repertoires in COVID-19 (TCRdb year 2020). In the study overall: Samples covering the acute and convalescent phases of COVID-19 were provided by collaborators in the United States, Italy and Spain. The sample metadata nearly always contained a de-identified subject ID, COVID-19 status, age in years and sex. Deeply sampled blood TCRbeta repertoires from subjects exposed to, actively infected with, or recovered from COVID-19 were included in the dataset. The material from the prospective study consisted of cDNA or gDNA derived from T cells, B-cell-depleted T cells, or PBMCs. Samples came from the ongoing ImmuneRACE study (first 160 participants) plus 1,254 subjects from 6 global collaborators. A freely available public database, intended as a resource for researchers studying the immune response to SARS-CoV-2, is where the repertoires were released. HLA class I and class II types, where available, came from metadata supplied by the sample provider rather than from assay-based typing.

V and J lose 9 bases and 0 bases, and a span of 21 bases separates them. CDR1 is given as LNHDA and CDR2 as SQIVND, both from the germline V gene (reference sequence). The CDR3 covers 17 residues, taking in both the cysteine and the phenylalanine. The only DNA kept is the CDR3, 51 bases in frame from the first base. Study-wide conclusions, independent of this receptor: Clinical and demographic metadata were provided uncurated, with the amount varying by source and participant.

Each collaborating institution followed its own protocols to collect whole blood in K2EDTA tubes. For TCRbeta analysis, collaborators shipped samples in one of three forms: frozen whole blood, isolated PBMCs, or DNA extracted from either of those sample types. In the case of this clone: Its antigen specificity is not known. Nothing much larger sits one base from this clone, and base qualities are not available.

The immunoSEQ Assay, a bias-controlled multiplex PCR, was used to amplify TCRbeta CDR3 regions from genomic DNA. The study's processing was this. The number of nucleated cells in each sample was estimated by amplification of reference gene primers within the assay. To quantify the absolute abundance of each unique TCRbeta CDR3 rearrangement, sequence reads were collapsed and filtered. For each sample, productive Simpson clonality was calculated as the square root of Simpson's diversity index across productive rearrangements. What TCRdb holds here is the immuneACCESS table cut down to in-frame rearrangements. Part of the clones is not present; checked against another copy, under half of the missing clones reflect an unresolved V gene, and the others are unexplained. The D gene and trimming were derived from the DNA, and the V and J assignments and clone size from that table. Present in this sample are tens of thousands of clones, under 95% of which were seen just once. The ten biggest clones cover 3% to 3.5% of the sample.

The sample taken for sequencing was peripheral blood. The sequence derives from a man between 50 and 59 years old with acute or convalescent COVID-19. The rearranged segments are TRBV19 and TRBJ1-3; the D gene is perhaps TRBD1, on 5 matching bases. The nucleotides read TGTGCCAGCACCTCCGGGGGACGGAGCAACTCTGGAAACACCATATATTTT. This yields the protein CASTSGGRSNSGNTIYF.